The 27 T cell receptor beta chains in this list originate from one sample, sequenced in a study of shared clonotypes between healthy human individuals. Clones were read by immunoSEQ multiplex PCR, and TCRdb kept only the in-frame ones, dropping some. The data contain roughly 2.4 million clones, around 95% of them singletons. The sample was naive CD4+ T cells sorted from blood. Subset meaning: CD45RA+ positively selected. These receptors were obtained from a man younger than 30 in good health.

This chain links TRBV7-9 with TRBJ1-2; no clear D gene. The germline V and J ends were trimmed by 6 bases and 8 bases, with 16 bases remaining between them. This CDR3 is 13 amino acids long. Germline V lookup: CDR1 SEHNR, CDR2 FQNEAQ (reference sequence). CDR3 nucleotide sequence: TGTGCCAGCAGACCAATCAGGCCCTGGGGCTACACCTTC. It specifies CASRPIRPWGYTF.

With regard to this clone: The same CDR3 also results from other DNA sequences found in this sample. V is TRBV2 and J is TRBJ2-7, with D perhaps TRBD2 (5 bases). The CDR3 covers 13 residues. CDR1 and CDR2 from the germline V gene are SNHLY and FYNNEI. Between the trimmed V and J ends, which lost 5 bases and 2 bases, there was a span of 10 bases. CDR3 amino acids: CASSLARAYEQYF. CDR3 bases: TGTGCCAGCAGTCTCGCGCGGGCCTACGAGCAGTACTTC.

J is TRBJ2-1 and V is TRBV18; the D gene is possibly TRBD2 (6 bases). Germline values: CDR1 KGHSH, CDR2 LQKENI. The CDR3 contains 14 residues. V gave up 4 bases and J gave up 4 bases, with 11 bases separating them. CDR3 sequence reads: CASSRGAGYNEQFF. CDR3 DNA sequence: TGTGCCAGCTCACGAGGCGCGGGATACAATGAGCAGTTCTTC.

V gene TRBV6-1 combines with J gene TRBJ1-5; D might be TRBD1 (5 bases). CDR1 MNHNS and CDR2 SASEGT come from the germline V gene. Trimming shortened V by 8 bases and J by 4 bases, and 15 bases separated the two germline ends. CDR3 size: 14 residues. The CDR3 is CASDAGGGNQPQHF. The CDR3 coding sequence is TGTGCCAGCGACGCGGGGGGGGGTAATCAGCCCCAGCATTTT.

The chain combines TRBV6-5 with TRBJ2-7; D could derive from TRBD1 or TRBD2 (5 bases each). The CDR3 is 16 residues long. Trimming stripped 1 base from V and 5 bases from J, with 18 bases between. From germline, CDR1 is MNHEY and CDR2 SVGAGI. CDR3 in DNA: TGTGCCAGCAGTTACTTTGGACTGGGGGATATTGACGAGCAGTACTTC. This sequence encodes CASSYFGLGDIDEQYF.

The chain combines TRBV2 with TRBJ1-5, with 7 nucleotides matching TRBD1. Germline values: CDR1 SNHLY, CDR2 FYNNEI. The trim removed 6 bases at V and 3 bases at J, leaving 8 bases unmatched. CDR3 length: 15 residues. The CDR3 nucleotides are TGTGCCAGCAGAACGAGCGGACAGGCCAATCAGCCCCAGCATTTT. Its protein product is CASRTSGQANQPQHF. Supplemented by reference TRBV2 and TRBJ1-5, the full variable domain reads EPEVTQTPSHQVTQMGQEVILRCVPISNHLYFYWYRQILGQKVEFLVSFYNNEISEKSEIFDDQFSVERPDGSNFTLKIRSTKLEDSAMYFCASRTSGQANQPQHFGDGTRLSIL.

This sequence joins TRBV5-1 and TRBJ2-2, with D possibly being TRBD2 (6 bases). Germline loops: CDR1 SGHRS, CDR2 YFSETQ. The CDR3 loop spans 15 amino acids. V was clipped by 4 bases and J by 1 base, with 11 bases between them. DNA for the CDR3: TGCGCCAGCAGCCCAGAGGGACTGAACACCGGGGAGCTGTTTTTT. Translation gives CASSPEGLNTGELFF.

CDR3 sequence (DNA): TGCGCCAGCAGCTTGGGTTTGTCGAGTGCCAAAAACATTCAGTACTTC. Residues: CASSLGLSSAKNIQYF. The rearrangement links TRBV5-1 to TRBJ2-4; D gene unclear. Between the trimmed V and J ends, which lost 0 bases and 1 base, there was a span of 11 bases. There are 16 residues in the CDR3. Germline V lookup: CDR1 SGHRS, CDR2 YFSETQ.

The genes are TRBV2 and TRBJ1-6, with 7 bases matching TRBD1. The CDR3 length is 14 residues. Germline CDR1 reads SNHLY; CDR2 reads FYNNEI. The J segment lost 6 bases and the V segment lost 7 bases, leaving 6 bases of the junction unmatched. CDR3 sequence: CASMGQSSNSPLHF. The CDR3 coding sequence is TGTGCCAGCATGGGACAGTCCAGTAATTCACCCCTCCACTTT.

J is TRBJ2-7 and V is TRBV5-1; D call uncertain. The germline gives CDR1 SGHRS, CDR2 YFSETQ. This CDR3 has 14 residues. Trimming stripped 1 base from V and 2 bases from J, with 10 bases between. The CDR3 DNA is TGCGCCAGCAGCTTGATTGGCGGCCCCTACGAGCAGTACTTC. Encoded protein: CASSLIGGPYEQYF.

In this sample, this clone turned up once. The genes are TRBV11-2 and TRBJ1-6, with 10 bases lining up with TRBD1. Germline trimming cut 5 bases from V and 8 bases from J; bases unmatched to any gene: 6. CDR1 is SGHAT and CDR2 is FQNNGV in the germline V gene. The CDR3 is made up of 15 amino acids. CDR3 region: CASSTTGGRDSPLHF. DNA of the CDR3: TGTGCCAGCAGCACGACAGGGGGCAGGGATTCACCCCTCCACTTT.

This chain links TRBV21-1 with TRBJ1-1; the table assigns TRBD1, which was not confirmed against the DNA. TRBV21-1 is designated a pseudogene. This CDR3 is built from 14 residues. As DNA, the CDR3 is TGTGCCAGCAGCAAAGAAGGGACAGCCATCGGGACTTTCTTT. It yields the protein CASSKEGTAIGTFF.

The chain has TRBV9 and TRBJ2-3; D might be TRBD1 (7 bases). Germline V gene sequence: CDR1 SGDLS, CDR2 YYNGEE. The CDR3 is 15 amino acids. V lost 1 base and J 5 bases, leaving 14 bases between the germline ends. The CDR3 loop is CASSVTAGGGDTQYF. As DNA, the CDR3 is TGTGCCAGCAGCGTAACTGCAGGGGGAGGAGATACGCAGTATTTT.

The chain uses TRBV5-6 and TRBJ2-3; D not certain. The CDR3 loop spans 12 amino acids. The V gene lost 5 bases and the J gene lost 4 bases, with 8 bases spanning the gap. The germline V gene has CDR1 SGHDT and CDR2 YYEEEE. CDR3 bases: TGTGCCAGCAGAAAGAACGCAGATACGCAGTATTTT. Protein: CASRKNADTQYF.

J is TRBJ1-5 and V is TRBV28; 8 bases line up with TRBD1. Germline CDR1 MDHEN, CDR2 SYDVKM. CDR3 size: 15 residues. Trimming removed 9 bases from V and 6 bases from J; junction bases left unmatched: 13. The CDR3 bases are TGTGCCAGTCTCCACCCGCAGGGGGCGGGTCAGCCCCAGCATTTT. This sequence encodes CASLHPQGAGQPQHF.

This sequence joins TRBV27 and TRBJ2-5; 10 bases align to TRBD1. This CDR3 comprises 15 residues. Looked up from germline, CDR1 is MNHEY and CDR2 is SMNVEV (reference sequence). Unmatched junction bases numbered 9, after V lost 4 bases and J lost 7 bases. The CDR3 is CASSSDRGKRVTQYF. The CDR3 coding sequence is TGTGCCAGCAGTTCGGACAGGGGGAAGAGAGTGACCCAGTACTTC.

This clone was observed a few times. The gene calls are TRBV2 and TRBJ1-1; D uncertain. V lost 8 bases to trimming and J lost 2 bases, with 9 bases between them. The germline CDR1 and CDR2 sequences are SNHLY and FYNNEI. The CDR3 runs 12 residues. The CDR3 DNA follows: TGTGCCAGCCAGGCGATTAACACTGAAGCTTTCTTT. Translating gives CASQAINTEAFF.

Points on this clone: The same CDR3 can be traced to other DNA sequences in this sample. The rearrangement uses TRBV5-1 and TRBJ2-5, with D perhaps being TRBD1 or TRBD2 (6 bases each). This CDR3 spans 13 amino acids. Deletions cut 4 bases from V and 5 bases from J, with 12 bases between. The germline V gene has CDR1 SGHRS and CDR2 YFSETQ. The CDR3: CASSPGAGETQYF. In DNA form, the CDR3 reads TGCGCCAGCAGCCCGGGGGCAGGTGAGACCCAGTACTTC.

The chain couples TRBV27 to TRBJ1-1; tentative D call: TRBD1 (6 bases). Germline CDR1 reads MNHEY; CDR2 reads SMNVEV (reference sequence). V lost 5 bases, J lost 10 bases, and 11 bases lay in between. This CDR3 is built from 11 residues. The CDR3 reads CASSQTGRAFF. DNA for the CDR3: TGTGCCAGCAGTCAAACAGGGAGAGCTTTCTTT.

The chain recombines TRBV28 with TRBJ2-7, with unresolved D. In germline, CDR1 is MDHEN, CDR2 SYDVKM. V was cut by 5 bases and J by 0 bases, with 11 bases left in between. CDR3 length: 14 residues. The CDR3 DNA follows: TGTGCCAGCAGTCGACCCCGGAGCTCCTACGAGCAGTACTTC. This gives the protein CASSRPRSSYEQYF.

V is TRBV21-1 and J is TRBJ2-4. TRBV21-1 is marked as a pseudogene. CDR3 length equals 16 residues. CDR3 in amino acids: CASSMRGPKGKGIQYF. The CDR3 nucleotides read TGTGCCAGCAGCATGAGGGGACCAAAAGGGAAGGGCATTCAGTACTTC.

On this clone: Other nucleotide sequences in the sample specify the same CDR3. The rearrangement joins TRBV6-1 to TRBJ1-2; 8 nucleotides match TRBD1. The germline V gene encodes CDR1 MNHNS and CDR2 SASEGT. The V segment lost 8 bases and the J segment 7 bases; nucleotides outside the gene matches: 6. The CDR3 totals 12 residues. CDR3 protein: CASGRTGSGYTF. As DNA, the CDR3 is TGTGCCAGCGGGAGGACAGGGAGTGGCTACACCTTC.

The J gene is TRBJ2-7, the V gene TRBV30; 7 bases fit TRBD2. This CDR3 is built from 16 residues. V gave up 1 base and J gave up 7 bases; unmatched junction bases: 16. The V gene's germline CDR1 is GTSNPN and CDR2 SVGIG (reference sequence). The CDR3 loop is CAWSALVGGGPGEQYF. CDR3 in DNA: TGTGCCTGGAGTGCACTGGTGGGGGGAGGGCCCGGAGAGCAGTACTTC.

This clone appeared a single time. This chain joins TRBV7-8 and TRBJ2-3; 7 bases agree with TRBD2. The CDR3 runs to 16 residues. The V segment lost 6 bases and the J segment 0 bases; nucleotides outside the gene matches: 9. Germline V gene lookup returns CDR1 SGHVS and CDR2 FQNEAQ. The CDR3 loop is CASRLKSGDSTDTQYF. CDR3 DNA: TGTGCCAGCAGGTTGAAAAGCGGGGATAGCACAGATACGCAGTATTTT.

Only one count was recorded for this clone. J is TRBJ1-4 and V is TRBV2, with TRBD1 matching over 7 bases. Germline lookup yields CDR1 SNHLY and CDR2 FYNNEI. The V and J ends lost 6 bases and 4 bases, in that order; junction bases with no gene match: 11. There are 16 residues in the CDR3. Here the CDR3 DNA reads TGTGCCAGCAGGCTGACAGGGTCGGGGCTTAATGAAAAACTGTTTTTT. It yields the protein CASRLTGSGLNEKLFF.

V usage is TRBV15 and J usage is TRBJ1-5; tentative D call: TRBD1 (5 bases). The CDR3 is 17 residues long. Trimming cost V 1 base and J 0 bases, with 13 bases left between them. Germline assignment: CDR1 LNHNV and CDR2 YYDKDF (reference sequence). Here the CDR3 reads CATSRGPQTVSNQPQHF. As DNA, the CDR3 is TGTGCCACCAGCAGAGGACCCCAGACAGTTAGCAATCAGCCCCAGCATTTT.

The V and J genes are TRBV11-2 and TRBJ2-1; 9 bases align to TRBD2. Germline V lookup: CDR1 SGHAT, CDR2 FQNNGV. The CDR3 is 16 residues long. Losses at the gene ends were 0 bases for V and 4 bases for J; bases not matched to a gene: 4. CDR3 sequence (DNA): TGTGCCAGCAGCTTAGATAGGCTAGCGGGGTACAATGAGCAGTTCTTC. The encoded protein is CASSLDRLAGYNEQFF.